Listed below are T cell receptor beta chains from one sample, sequenced in a study of T-cell reconstitution after alpha-beta-depleted transplantation in children. TCRdb reprocessed the PCR reads via MiXCR and lists one record per CDR3 protein. The repertoire has hundreds of thousands of distinct CDR3 sequences, 16% of them found once; the top ten carry 25% to 30%. This specimen consisted of PBMCs, mostly from graft donor cells, obtained 360 days after TCRalphabeta/CD19-depleted stem cell transplant. These receptors all come from a boy under two years old who had a stem cell transplant for Wiskott-Aldrich syndrome, so the T cells may come from the graft donor. CDR3s include the opening cysteine and the closing phenylalanine or tryptophan. D genes are given only for firm matches. A clone size is listed for some rows: how often the clone was seen (once, few, many), or a class if it is expanded.

CDR3 DNA	CDR3 protein	D gene	J gene	clone size	V gene
TGTGCCAGCAGTTTTCGGTTAGGCAGGACCCCAGATACGCAGTATTTT	CASSFRLGRTPDTQYF	.	TRBJ2-3	few	TRBV28
TGTGCCAGCAGTGACCCCCCACATGGTTCACCCCTCCACTTT	CASSDPPHGSPLHF	.	TRBJ1-6	few	TRBV25-1
TGTGCCAGCAGTTTACCACTAGCCCTGGCAGGAGAGACCCAGTACTTC	CASSLPLALAGETQYF	.	TRBJ2-5	few	TRBV28
TGCAGCGTTTCCGGGACTACGAGCTCCTACAATGAGCAGTTCTTC	CSVSGTTSSYNEQFF	TRBD2	TRBJ2-1	many	TRBV29-1
TGTGCCAGCAGTTTAATAGCGGGGATCTCCTACAATGAGCAGTTCTTC	CASSLIAGISYNEQFF	TRBD2	TRBJ2-1	few	TRBV6-5
TGTGCCAGCAGTGAATGGGGTACCCGGAATACGCAGTATTTT	CASSEWGTRNTQYF	.	TRBJ2-3	few	TRBV25-1
TGTGCCAGCAAGGACAGAATTTACGAGCAGTACTTC	CASKDRIYEQYF	.	TRBJ2-7	.	TRBV2
TGCGCCAGCAGCTTCGCAACCGTCGACGGGGATACGCAGTATTTT	CASSFATVDGDTQYF	.	TRBJ2-3	few	TRBV5-1
TGTGCCAGCAGCCAAGATAGGCTTGGGCAGTTCTTC	CASSQDRLGQFF	.	TRBJ2-1	.	TRBV7-8
TGTGCCAGCAGTCCCGCGGACAGGGACTCCACTGAAGCTTTCTTT	CASSPADRDSTEAFF	TRBD1	TRBJ1-1	few	TRBV12-3/TRBV12-4
TGCGCCAGCAGCTTGGCTGATAGCGGCAATGAGCAGTTCTTC	CASSLADSGNEQFF	.	TRBJ2-1	.	TRBV5-1
TGCGCCAGCAGGGGGAGTTTGAACACCGGGGAGCTGTTTTTT	CASRGSLNTGELFF	.	TRBJ2-2	.	TRBV5-1
TGCGCCAGCAGCTTGGGACAGGGGGATCAGCCCCAGCATTTT	CASSLGQGDQPQHF	TRBD1	TRBJ1-5	few	TRBV5-1
TGTGCCAGCGCCCCAGGGGGCGGGAGGGCCAAAAACATTCAGTACTTC	CASAPGGGRAKNIQYF	.	TRBJ2-4	few	TRBV19
TGTGCCAGCAAAGGGACAGGCCTTTACGAGCAGTACTTC	CASKGTGLYEQYF	TRBD1	TRBJ2-7	few	TRBV28
TGTGCCACCAGTGAGGCCCCCTACAATGAGCAGTTCTTC	CATSEAPYNEQFF	.	TRBJ2-1	few	TRBV24-1
TGCGCCAGCAGAGTGGGGGGGGTCCAAGAGACCCAGTACTTC	CASRVGGVQETQYF	TRBD2	TRBJ2-5	few	TRBV5-1
TGTGCCAGCAGTGTTTGGCAGGAGTATAGCAATCAGCCCCAGCATTTT	CASSVWQEYSNQPQHF	.	TRBJ1-5	few	TRBV6-1
TGTGCCAGCAGGTTTACAGGATCCACTAAAGGGGAGCTGTTTTTT	CASRFTGSTKGELFF	.	TRBJ2-2	few	TRBV12-3/TRBV12-4
TGTGCCAGCAACGTCCCGGGACAGGGCCATGGGGCCAACGTCCTGACTTTC	CASNVPGQGHGANVLTF	TRBD1	TRBJ2-6	.	TRBV2
TGCGCCAGCAGCCAAGGATGGGCATCTCCCTACAATGAGCAGTTCTTC	CASSQGWASPYNEQFF	.	TRBJ2-1	few	TRBV4-3
TGCGCCAGCAGCTCCGGACCGCCAGGAGAGACCCAGTACTTC	CASSSGPPGETQYF	.	TRBJ2-5	.	TRBV5-1
TGTGCCAGCAGTCCGTGGGGGGGGGGACTCTACAATGAGCAGTTCTTC	CASSPWGGGLYNEQFF	TRBD2	TRBJ2-1	.	TRBV27
TGTGCCATCAGGGGGACTTCCTACACCGGGGAGCTGTTTTTT	CAIRGTSYTGELFF	.	TRBJ2-2	.	TRBV10-3